The 25 T cell receptor beta chains below all came from one sample that was sequenced in a study of CD8+CD57+ T cells in acquired aplastic anemia (dated by TCRdb to the late 2010s). Patients chosen for sequencing had shown expansion of CD8+CD57+ cells by flow cytometry. The sequencing machine was an Illumina HiSeq 2000. Profiling of TCR beta VDJ combinations and CDR3 sequences used genomic DNA as the template. TCRdb reprocessing: public reads trimmed at Q25 with fastp, clones called with MiXCR, in-frame beta chains kept. Entries that share a CDR3 protein sequence are merged under the most common genes and DNA. In all, the sample holds about 120,000 distinct CDR3 sequences, and 50% to 70% of those were seen once. The leading ten clones occupy around 27% of the sample. Sequencing was performed on sorted CD4+, CD8+, or CD8+CD57+ T cells (not recorded which) from PBMCs. All receptors come from a human donor with aplastic anemia.

V is TRBV7-9 and J is TRBJ2-2, with 9 nucleotides matching TRBD1. The CDR3 consists of 15 residues. Trimming at V came to 7 bases and at J to 1 base, leaving 4 bases not matched to a gene. CDR1 SEHNR and CDR2 FQNEAQ come from the germline V gene (reference sequence). The CDR3 DNA sequence: TGTGCCAGCAACAGGGGGCCCGGGAACACCGGGGAGCTGTTTTTT. Protein sequence: CASNRGPGNTGELFF. The variable domain in full, completed from reference TRBV7-9 and TRBJ2-2, reads DTGVSQNPRHKITKRGQNVTFRCDPISEHNRLYWYRQTLGQGPEFLTYFQNEAQLEKSRLLSDRFSAERPKGSFSTLEIQRTEQGDSAMYLCASNRGPGNTGELFFGEGSRLTVL.

The rearrangement uses TRBV20-1 and TRBJ2-4; D remains unclear. V lost 3 bases, J lost 0 bases, and 9 bases lay in between. Germline V gene lookup returns CDR1 DFQATT and CDR2 SNEGSKA (reference sequence). CDR3 length: 14 residues. For the CDR3, the DNA is TGCAGTGCTAGGGTGGCGATAGCCAAAAACATTCAGTACTTC. It yields the protein CSARVAIAKNIQYF.

This chain joins TRBV25-1 and TRBJ2-2; D ambiguous. The CDR3 runs 15 residues. Germline CDR1 is MGHDK and CDR2 is SYGVNS. The ends were cut back, 3 bases at V and 1 base at J, with 9 bases in the middle. CDR3 region: CASSDRAGNTGELFF. CDR3 sequence (DNA): TGTGCCAGCAGTGATAGGGCAGGGAACACCGGGGAGCTGTTTTTT.

A note on this clonotype: The conserved closing phenylalanine or tryptophan is absent in this CDR3, likely reflecting a read error. V is TRBV29-1 and J is TRBJ2-7; no reliable D call. The germline V and J ends were trimmed by 1 base and 0 bases, with 4 bases remaining between them. CDR1 is SQVTM, CDR2 ANQGSEA, per germline. The CDR3 spans 12 residues. This chain's CDR3 is CSVEAGSYEQYY. In nucleotides, the CDR3 is TGCAGCGTTGAAGCAGGCTCCTACGAGCAGTACTAC.

The rearrangement uses TRBV10-3 and TRBJ1-1; 11 bases match TRBD1. V gave up 4 bases and J gave up 4 bases; unmatched junction bases: 20. The CDR3 spans 20 residues. The germline V gene encodes CDR1 ENHRY and CDR2 SYGVKD. CDR3 DNA sequence: TGTGCCATCAGTGCTTCTAACGGACAGGGGGCGAGTAAGGTGTGCACTGAAGCTTTCTTT. This encodes CAISASNGQGASKVCTEAFF.

This clonotype was detected ten times or more. V and J are TRBV5-1 and TRBJ1-2; tentative D call: TRBD1 (5 bases). CDR3 length: 14 residues. CDR1 is SGHRS and CDR2 is YFSETQ in the germline V gene. V was shortened by 2 bases and J by 4 bases, with 12 bases between the two germline ends. The CDR3 coding sequence is TGCGCCAGCAGCTTTGGGGGAGCTAGCTATGGCTACACCTTC. Translated: CASSFGGASYGYTF.

This clonotype was counted many times. This rearrangement joins TRBV5-6 to TRBJ1-2; no clear D gene. V was pared by 1 base and J by 8 bases, with 9 bases between. The CDR3 sequence is 12 residues long. The germline gives CDR1 SGHDT, CDR2 YYEEEE. CDR3 nucleotides: TGTGCCAGCAGCTTGTCAGATTGGGGCTACACCTTC. Translating it yields CASSLSDWGYTF.

DNA of the CDR3: TGCAGCGTTGATAGCCATTTCACCGGGGAGCTGTTTTTT. As protein: CSVDSHFTGELFF. The J gene is TRBJ2-2, the V gene TRBV29-1; D is uncertain. Germline lookup yields CDR1 SQVTM and CDR2 ANQGSEA. The CDR3 contains 13 residues. V lost 3 bases, J lost 4 bases, and 9 bases lay in between.

The chain has TRBV2 and TRBJ2-7; no firm D call. Germline V lookup: CDR1 SNHLY, CDR2 FYNNEI. Trimming took 3 bases from V and 6 from J, leaving 6 bases between them. The CDR3 is 11 amino acids. CDR3 coding DNA: TGTGCCAGCAGTGACAGGTCCGAGCAGTACTTC. This codes for CASSDRSEQYF.

This clonotype was observed once. The chain links TRBV20-1 to TRBJ2-1; 11 positions match TRBD1. The V and J ends lost 0 bases and 4 bases, in that order; junction bases with no gene match: 11. Looked up from germline, CDR1 is DFQATT and CDR2 is SNEGSKA (reference sequence). CDR3 length: 18 amino acids. DNA of the CDR3: TGCAGTGCTAGAGATATGGACAGGGGGCCCGGGTCGTACAATGAGCAGTTCTTC. Amino acid sequence: CSARDMDRGPGSYNEQFF.

This sequence joins TRBV5-1 and TRBJ1-4, with 7 positions matching TRBD1. There are 15 residues in the CDR3. Germline V lookup: CDR1 SGHRS, CDR2 YFSETQ. Germline trimming cut 4 bases from V and 6 bases from J; bases unmatched to any gene: 9. The CDR3 protein is CASSTTGTAYEKLFF. The CDR3, as DNA: TGCGCCAGCAGCACCACTGGGACAGCCTATGAAAAACTGTTTTTT.

As concerns this clonotype: One base away lies a much larger clone, so this may be a sequencing read error. The V gene is TRBV4-1, the J gene TRBJ1-1; D is undetermined. The CDR3 runs 13 residues. Germline CDR1 MGHRA, CDR2 YSYEKL. The CDR3 bases are TGCGCCAACAGCCAAGCGGGCTCCACTGAAGCTTTCTTT. Translating gives CANSQAGSTEAFF.

Concerning this clonotype: No conserved phenylalanine or tryptophan ends this CDR3, so it is likely a read error. The chain carries TRBV2 and TRBJ2-3; D possibly corresponds to TRBD1 (6 bases). The length of the CDR3 is 13 residues. V was shortened by 8 bases and J by 3 bases, with 12 bases between the two germline ends. Germline V gives CDR1 SNHLY, CDR2 FYNNEI. CDR3 nucleotides: TGTGCCAGCTCCGGGACAACGACAGATACGCAGTATATT. Its protein product is CASSGTTTDTQYI.

This clonotype came up a few times. The J gene is TRBJ2-1, the V gene TRBV2; D is undetermined. V was pared by 7 bases and J by 9 bases, with 16 bases between. This CDR3 has 13 amino acids. Germline V gene lookup returns CDR1 SNHLY and CDR2 FYNNEI. The CDR3 DNA follows: TGTGCCAGCAACAACGTTCGTAGCTCTGAGCAGTTCTTC. It is translated as CASNNVRSSEQFF.

The V gene is TRBV6-1, the J gene TRBJ2-7; 7 bases agree with TRBD2. Germline V gene lookup returns CDR1 MNHNS and CDR2 SASEGT. The ends lost 4 bases at V and 1 base at J; junction bases unmatched: 7. The CDR3 is made up of 15 amino acids. The chain's CDR3 is CASSARTSGSYEQYF. The CDR3 DNA reads TGTGCCAGCAGTGCAAGGACTAGTGGTTCCTACGAGCAGTACTTC.

The V and J genes are TRBV7-9 and TRBJ1-1, with D unresolved. V lost 0 bases to trimming and J lost 2 bases, with 10 bases between them. In germline, CDR1 is SEHNR, CDR2 FQNEAQ (reference sequence). This CDR3 is 15 amino acids long. The DNA of the CDR3 is TGTGCCAGCAGCTTAGCGCATTTGGGTAACACTGAAGCTTTCTTT. This translates into CASSLAHLGNTEAFF.

In its sample, this clonotype was seen many times. V and J are TRBV7-2 and TRBJ2-7; 9 bases match TRBD2. Trimming at V came to 1 base and at J to 6 bases, leaving 13 bases not matched to a gene. CDR1 and CDR2 (germline): SGHTA, FQGNSA. The CDR3 totals 17 residues. The CDR3 bases are TGTGCCAGCAGCTTAGGGCTAGCGGGGTCCATAAGGGCCGAGCAGTACTTC. It yields the protein CASSLGLAGSIRAEQYF.

This clonotype was picked up many times. The chain carries TRBV7-9 and TRBJ2-5; TRBD1 aligns across 8 bases. This CDR3 is built from 16 residues. CDR1 and CDR2 from the germline V gene are SEHNR and FQNEAQ (reference sequence). V shed 1 base and J 6 bases; nucleotides not matched to a gene: 10. CDR3 amino acids: CASSLETGAAQKTQYF. CDR3 DNA: TGTGCCAGCAGCTTAGAGACAGGGGCCGCTCAGAAGACCCAGTACTTC. Complete variable domain (other parts from reference TRBV7-9 and TRBJ2-5): DTGVSQNPRHKITKRGQNVTFRCDPISEHNRLYWYRQTLGQGPEFLTYFQNEAQLEKSRLLSDRFSAERPKGSFSTLEIQRTEQGDSAMYLCASSLETGAAQKTQYFGPGTRLLVL.

This clonotype has just one count. The J gene is TRBJ2-5, the V gene TRBV5-1; possibly TRBD1 for D (6 bases). Trimming cost V 4 bases and J 4 bases, with 17 bases left between them. Looked up from germline, CDR1 is SGHRS and CDR2 is YFSETQ. The CDR3 has 15 amino acids. CDR3 coding DNA: TGCGCCAGCAGCGGGGCAGGGGAATTGCGAGAGACCCAGTACTTC. Its protein product is CASSGAGELRETQYF.

A single count supports this clonotype. The CDR3 region has the DNA TGTGCCAGCAGTGAATGGGGCAGGCCCTCTGGGGCCAACGTCCTGACTTTC. The encoded protein is CASSEWGRPSGANVLTF. The chain links TRBV25-1 to TRBJ2-6; D might be TRBD1 (5 bases). CDR3 size: 17 residues. Germline V gene lookup returns CDR1 MGHDK and CDR2 SYGVNS. V was shortened by 1 base and J by 0 bases, with 10 bases between the two germline ends.

Turning to this clonotype: Since a much larger clone is just one base distant, this may be a read error. The chain joins TRBV10-3 to TRBJ2-5; maybe TRBD2 (5 bases). The CDR3 totals 14 residues. Deletions cut 3 bases from V and 2 bases from J, with 10 bases between. Germline-derived CDR1 and CDR2 are ENHRY and SYGVKD. The CDR3 DNA reads as TGTGCCATCAGTGAAGACATAGCGCAAGAGACCCAGTACTTC. Translation gives CAISEDIAQETQYF.

The rearrangement uses TRBV5-1 and TRBJ2-7; D tentatively reads TRBD1 or TRBD2 (5 bases each). Germline V gives CDR1 SGHRS, CDR2 YFSETQ. The CDR3 consists of 14 residues. V was pared by 3 bases and J by 2 bases, with 12 bases between. CDR3: CASSWMGTTYEQYF. The CDR3 nucleotides are TGCGCCAGCAGCTGGATGGGGACGACCTACGAGCAGTACTTC.

The chain links TRBV20-1 to TRBJ2-7, with D uncertain. This CDR3 is 14 amino acids long. Trimming shortened V by 2 bases and J by 2 bases, and 13 bases separated the two germline ends. Germline-derived CDR1 and CDR2 are DFQATT and SNEGSKA (reference sequence). The CDR3: CSARYRTPTYEQYF. In DNA form, the CDR3 reads TGCAGTGCTAGATACCGGACGCCCACCTACGAGCAGTACTTC.

The rearrangement uses TRBV19 and TRBJ2-7; no definite D call. Trimming removed 5 bases from V and 1 base from J, with 12 bases in between. The CDR3 extends over 14 amino acids. CDR1 is LNHDA, CDR2 SQIVND, per germline (reference sequence). The CDR3 reads CASSPDTGSYEQYF. CDR3 nucleotide sequence: TGTGCCAGTAGTCCCGATACTGGTTCCTACGAGCAGTACTTC.

A few counts support this clonotype. V usage is TRBV27 and J usage is TRBJ1-2; D is possibly TRBD1 (5 bases). The V end lost 0 bases, the J end lost 6 bases, and 8 bases lay between the germline ends. From germline, CDR1 is MNHEY and CDR2 SMNVEV (reference sequence). The CDR3 covers 13 residues. The chain's CDR3 is CASSLSGGDGYTF. The CDR3 DNA sequence: TGTGCCAGCAGTTTATCAGGAGGGGATGGCTACACCTTC.